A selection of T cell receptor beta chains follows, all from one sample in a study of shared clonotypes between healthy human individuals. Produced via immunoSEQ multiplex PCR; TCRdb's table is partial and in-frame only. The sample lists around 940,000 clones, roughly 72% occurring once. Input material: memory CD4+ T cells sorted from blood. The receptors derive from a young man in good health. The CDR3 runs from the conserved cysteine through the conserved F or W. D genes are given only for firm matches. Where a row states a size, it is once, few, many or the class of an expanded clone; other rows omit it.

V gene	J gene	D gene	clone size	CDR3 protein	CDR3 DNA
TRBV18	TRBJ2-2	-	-	CASSPPGGRDTGELFF	TGTGCCAGCTCACCACCGGGCGGCCGGGACACCGGGGAGCTGTTTTTT
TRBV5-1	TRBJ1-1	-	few	CASSLSAGLNTEAFF	TGCGCCAGCAGCTTGTCAGCAGGCTTGAACACTGAAGCTTTCTTT
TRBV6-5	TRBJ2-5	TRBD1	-	CASRGTGEETQYF	TGTGCCAGCAGAGGGACAGGGGAAGAGACCCAGTACTTC
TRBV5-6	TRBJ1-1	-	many	CASSLLDGRNTEAFF	TGTGCCAGCAGCTTGTTAGACGGAAGGAACACTGAAGCTTTCTTT
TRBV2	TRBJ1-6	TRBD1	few	CASKGTGSPNSPLHF	TGTGCCAGCAAAGGGACAGGGTCTCCTAATTCACCCCTCCACTTT
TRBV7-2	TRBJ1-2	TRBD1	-	CASSTETGLGYTF	TGTGCCAGCAGCACCGAGACAGGGTTAGGCTACACCTTC
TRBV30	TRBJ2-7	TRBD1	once	CAWTTKNPGQGASYEQYF	TGTGCCTGGACCACCAAAAATCCGGGACAGGGGGCTTCCTACGAGCAGTACTTC
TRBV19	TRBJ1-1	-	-	CASSPQPRLPTEAFF	TGTGCCAGTAGTCCTCAGCCCCGGCTCCCCACTGAAGCTTTCTTT
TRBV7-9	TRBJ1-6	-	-	CASSTDGGLSSPLHF	TGTGCCAGCAGCACCGACGGGGGTTTGAGTTCACCCCTCCACTTT
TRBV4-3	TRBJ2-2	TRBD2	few	CASSQMGASGRDDGELFF	TGCGCCAGCAGCCAAATGGGGGCTAGCGGGAGGGATGACGGGGAGCTGTTTTTT
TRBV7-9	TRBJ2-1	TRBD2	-	CASSLVLGGNEQFF	TGTGCCAGCAGCTTAGTACTGGGGGGGAATGAGCAGTTCTTC
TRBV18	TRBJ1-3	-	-	CASSPSVDAGNTIYF	TGTGCCAGCTCACCCTCTGTAGACGCTGGAAACACCATATATTTT
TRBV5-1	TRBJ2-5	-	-	CASSLRGIQETQYF	TGCGCCAGCAGCCTCCGGGGTATCCAAGAGACCCAGTACTTC
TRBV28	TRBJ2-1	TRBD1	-	CASSWGQGSYNEQFF	TGTGCCAGCAGTTGGGGACAGGGCTCCTACAATGAGCAGTTCTTC
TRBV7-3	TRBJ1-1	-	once	CASSLGTNTEAFF	TGTGCCAGCAGCTTAGGAACGAACACTGAAGCTTTCTTT
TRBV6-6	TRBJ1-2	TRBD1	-	CASSWGQGAGYGYTF	TGTGCCAGCAGTTGGGGACAGGGGGCAGGCTATGGCTACACCTTC
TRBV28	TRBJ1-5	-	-	CASSLVGGNQPQHF	TGTGCCAGCAGTTTAGTTGGGGGCAATCAGCCCCAGCATTTT
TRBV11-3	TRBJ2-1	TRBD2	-	CASSLGSSGGHNEQFF	TGTGCCAGCAGCTTAGGTTCTAGCGGGGGACACAATGAGCAGTTCTTC
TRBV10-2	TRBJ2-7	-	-	CATREYDYEQYF	TGCGCCACCAGGGAGTACGACTACGAGCAGTACTTC
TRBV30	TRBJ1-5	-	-	CAWGKLNSNQPQHF	TGTGCCTGGGGAAAACTAAATAGCAATCAGCCCCAGCATTTT
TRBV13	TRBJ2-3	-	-	CASSLGPPGGTDTQYF	TGTGCCAGCAGCTTAGGACCCCCGGGGGGCACAGATACGCAGTATTTT
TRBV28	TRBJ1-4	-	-	CASSLLTGARSEKLFF	TGTGCCAGCAGTTTATTAACCGGGGCCCGGAGTGAAAAACTGTTTTTT
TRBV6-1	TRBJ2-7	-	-	CASSGISSYEQYF	TGTGCCAGCAGTGGGATTAGCTCCTACGAGCAGTACTTC
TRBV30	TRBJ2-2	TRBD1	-	CAWRLQGAGELFF	TGTGCCTGGAGGCTACAGGGGGCCGGGGAGCTGTTTTTT
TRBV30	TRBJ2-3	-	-	CAWQRGRVADTQYF	TGTGCCTGGCAACGCGGTAGAGTCGCAGATACGCAGTATTTT
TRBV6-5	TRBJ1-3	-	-	CASRTGSSGNTIYF	TGTGCCAGCAGAACAGGGTCCTCTGGAAACACCATATATTTT
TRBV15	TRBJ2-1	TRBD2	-	CATSRVLAGFNEQFF	TGTGCCACCAGCAGAGTACTAGCGGGGTTTAATGAGCAGTTCTTC
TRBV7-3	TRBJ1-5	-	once	CASSQLGRLDNQPQHF	TGTGCCAGCAGCCAACTCGGGAGGCTGGACAATCAGCCCCAGCATTTT
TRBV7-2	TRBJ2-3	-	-	CASSLAGPSTDTQYF	TGTGCCAGCAGCTTAGCGGGTCCTAGCACAGATACGCAGTATTTT
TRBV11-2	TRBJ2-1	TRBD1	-	CASSYLDRGFYNEQFF	TGTGCCAGCAGCTACCTGGACAGGGGGTTTTACAATGAGCAGTTCTTC
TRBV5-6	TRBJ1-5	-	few	CASSLEGVSQPQHF	TGTGCCAGCAGCTTGGAGGGGGTAAGTCAGCCCCAGCATTTT
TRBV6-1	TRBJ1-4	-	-	CASSLDATNEKLFF	TGTGCCAGCAGCTTAGATGCAACTAATGAAAAACTGTTTTTT
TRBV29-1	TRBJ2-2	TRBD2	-	CSSVAGGVPNTGELFF	TGCAGCTCTGTAGCGGGCGGGGTGCCGAACACCGGGGAGCTGTTTTTT
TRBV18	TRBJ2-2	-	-	CASSPQPRDTGELFF	TGTGCCAGCTCACCACAGCCAAGAGACACCGGGGAGCTGTTTTTT
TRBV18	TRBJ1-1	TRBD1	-	CASSPFGTGSVSNTEAFF	TGTGCCAGCTCACCATTCGGGACAGGGTCAGTGTCGAACACTGAAGCTTTCTTT
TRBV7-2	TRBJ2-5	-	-	CASSLFVGARETQYF	TGTGCCAGCAGCTTATTTGTGGGGGCGCGGGAGACCCAGTACTTC
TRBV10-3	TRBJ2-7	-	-	CAISPGNEQYF	TGTGCCATCAGTCCAGGAAACGAGCAGTACTTC
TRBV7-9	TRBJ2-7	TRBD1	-	CASSFPRQGGRNEQYF	TGTGCCAGCAGCTTTCCAAGACAGGGGGGGAGGAACGAGCAGTACTTC
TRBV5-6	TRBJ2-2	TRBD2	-	CASSLAREGYTGELFF	TGTGCCAGCAGCTTGGCGCGGGAGGGGTACACCGGGGAGCTGTTTTTT
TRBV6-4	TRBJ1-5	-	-	CASSHSWNPYSNQPQHF	TGTGCCAGCAGTCATTCTTGGAATCCTTATAGCAATCAGCCCCAGCATTTT
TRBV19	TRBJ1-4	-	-	CASTGFGSTNEKLFF	TGTGCCAGCACAGGGTTTGGTTCAACTAATGAAAAACTGTTTTTT
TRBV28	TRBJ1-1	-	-	CASSLVQMNTEAFF	TGTGCCAGCAGTTTGGTACAGATGAACACTGAAGCTTTCTTT
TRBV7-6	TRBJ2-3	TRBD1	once	CASQQGAFTDTQYF	TGTGCCAGCCAACAGGGGGCTTTCACAGATACGCAGTATTTT
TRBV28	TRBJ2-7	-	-	CASSTRPATGWAEQYF	TGTGCCAGCAGTACCCGTCCGGCAACAGGGTGGGCCGAGCAGTACTTC
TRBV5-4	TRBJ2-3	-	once	CASSSGLDRTDTQYF	TGTGCCAGCAGCTCAGGGCTGGACCGCACAGATACGCAGTATTTT
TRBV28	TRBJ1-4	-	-	CASLRAGSQKEKLFF	TGTGCCAGCCTCCGGGCCGGGTCACAGAAGGAAAAACTGTTTTTT
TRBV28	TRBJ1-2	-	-	CASSPPLVGGVGYTF	TGTGCCAGCAGTCCCCCCCTGGTGGGGGGAGTAGGCTACACCTTC